This T cell receptor beta chain was observed in a study of blood T cell repertoires in COVID-19. Study information: Sites across the United States, Italy and Spain contributed samples from acute and convalescent COVID-19. Sample material is recorded as cDNA or gDNA derived from T cells, B-cell-depleted T cells, or PBMCs.

Libraries were prepared by immunoSEQ multiplex PCR; TCRdb keeps only in-frame clonotypes and omits some of them. The sample contains about 160,000 clones, about 80% of which appear only once. Germline CDR1 reads SGHTA; CDR2 reads FQGNSA. The J segment lost 4 bases and the V segment lost 5 bases, leaving 5 bases of the junction unmatched. The CDR3 contains 15 residues. In its sample, this clone was seen a few times. Categorization into cohorts depended on clinical history that participants reported. Cohort 3 donors were reported recovered after two negative PCRs, clearance, or symptom resolution. V is TRBV7-2 and J is TRBJ2-6, with 7 bases identical to TRBD2. The sequencing input was PBMCs or T cells enriched from blood (not recorded which). This sequence originates from a woman aged 55-70 years who had recovered from COVID-19. Written as DNA, the CDR3 is TGTGCCAGCAGCCCCGGGGGGAAGGGGGCCAACGTCCTGACTTTC. This gives the protein CASSPGGKGANVLTF.